These 23 T cell receptor beta chains came from one sample sequenced in a study of blood T cell repertoires in COVID-19. Sequenced by immunoSEQ multiplex PCR; TCRdb stores in-frame clones only, minus some. This sample has about 150,000 clones, with around 85% found just once. Input material: peripheral blood. These receptors all stem from a human donor in a cohort sampled during active COVID-19.

V and J are TRBV9 and TRBJ2-5, with TRBD2 as a possible D gene (7 bases). Per the germline V gene, CDR1 is SGDLS and CDR2 is YYNGEE. This CDR3 region has 20 residues. The V end was cut by 3 bases, the J end by 2 bases, with 29 bases between. CDR3 sequence reads: CASSDQRGGLPIEPQETQYF. The CDR3 nucleotides are TGTGCCAGCAGCGATCAGAGGGGGGGACTACCGATCGAACCACAAGAGACCCAGTACTTC.

The rearrangement joins TRBV5-6 to TRBJ2-7; D gene ambiguous. With 4 bases removed from V and 3 bases from J, the gap between germline ends came to 8 bases. The CDR3 is 12 amino acids. CDR1 SGHDT and CDR2 YYEEEE come from the germline V gene. This chain's CDR3 is CASSVSGYEQYF. CDR3 in DNA: TGTGCCAGCAGCGTGTCAGGCTACGAGCAGTACTTC.

The rearrangement uses TRBV25-1 and TRBJ2-7, with 7 bases matching TRBD1. From germline, CDR1 is MGHDK and CDR2 SYGVNS. The CDR3 sequence is 14 residues long. Germline trimming cut 3 bases from V and 2 bases from J; bases unmatched to any gene: 4. The CDR3 protein is CASSDTGTAYEQYF. CDR3 nucleotides: TGTGCCAGCAGTGATACCGGGACAGCCTACGAGCAGTACTTC.

The chain carries TRBV29-1 and TRBJ1-1; TRBD1 aligns across 10 bases. V was pared by 5 bases and J by 3 bases, with 18 bases of the junction left unmatched. The CDR3 is 18 residues long. Germline lookup yields CDR1 SQVTM and CDR2 ANQGSEA. Here the CDR3 DNA reads TGCAGCGTTCCATACCCCAAGACAGGGGGCATCGGGGACACTGAAGCTTTCTTT. This gives the protein CSVPYPKTGGIGDTEAFF. Variable domain in full (rest from reference TRBV29-1 and TRBJ1-1): SAVISQKPSRDICQRGTSLTIQCQVDSQVTMMFWYRQQPGQSLTLIATANQGSEATYESGFVIDKFPISRPNLTFSTLTVSNMSPEDSSIYLCSVPYPKTGGIGDTEAFFGQGTRLTVV.

The rearrangement joins TRBV18 to TRBJ2-7, with 9 bases that match TRBD1. The V gene end was trimmed by 4 bases and the J gene end by 3 bases; junction bases not matched to a gene: 7. The CDR3 sequence is 15 residues long. CDR1 is KGHSH and CDR2 is LQKENI in the germline V gene. The CDR3 DNA reads TGTGCCAGCTCACATTCCCCGGGACAGGGCTACGAGCAGTACTTC. Translation: CASSHSPGQGYEQYF. The full variable domain, with the rest looked up from reference TRBV18 and TRBJ2-7, is NAGVMQNPRHLVRRRGQEARLRCSPMKGHSHVYWYRQLPEEGLKFMVYLQKENIIDESGMPKERFSAEFPKEGPSILRIQQVVRGDSAAYFCASSHSPGQGYEQYFGPGTRLTVT.

This chain uses TRBV7-3 with TRBJ2-3; the D gene is possibly TRBD1 (6 bases). The V end lost 2 bases, the J end lost 0 bases, and 9 bases lay between the germline ends. The germline V gene encodes CDR1 SGHTA and CDR2 FQGTGA. The length of the CDR3 is 15 residues. For the CDR3, the DNA is TGTGCCAGCAGCTTATGGGGGCCTAGCACAGATACGCAGTATTTT. The encoded protein is CASSLWGPSTDTQYF. Variable domain in full (rest from reference TRBV7-3 and TRBJ2-3): GAGVSQTPSNKVTEKGKYVELRCDPISGHTALYWYRQSLGQGPEFLIYFQGTGAADDSGLPNDRFFAVRPEGSVSTLKIQRTERGDSAVYLCASSLWGPSTDTQYFGPGTRLTVL.

V usage is TRBV12-3 or TRBV12-4 and J usage is TRBJ1-5; unclear D gene. Trimming took off 6 bases at V and 9 bases at J, with 15 bases between the two ends. CDR3 length: 13 residues. DNA for the CDR3: TGTGCCAGCAGCCCCTTCGAGGGTTGGCCCCAGCATTTT. It codes for CASSPFEGWPQHF.

The V gene is TRBV4-3, the J gene TRBJ2-7; D gene ambiguous. Trimming cost V 1 base and J 6 bases, with 13 bases left between them. CDR1 and CDR2 from the germline V gene are LGHNA and YSLEER. The CDR3 spans 14 residues. The CDR3 nucleotides are TGCGCCAGCAGCCAAGTGGGCCCTCTTTCCGAGCAGTACTTC. This codes for CASSQVGPLSEQYF.

In DNA form, the CDR3 reads TGTGCCAGCAGTACTCCTAGCGGGAGCTACGAGCAGTACTTC. The encoded protein is CASSTPSGSYEQYF. The chain combines TRBV28 with TRBJ2-7; 10 bases map to TRBD2. The J segment lost 3 bases and the V segment lost 5 bases, leaving 4 bases of the junction unmatched. The CDR3 is 14 amino acids. The germline V gene has CDR1 MDHEN and CDR2 SYDVKM.

This clone was seen more than once but under ten times. The chain couples TRBV4-2 to TRBJ1-2; 12 nucleotides match TRBD1. The germline V gene has CDR1 LGHNA and CDR2 YNFKEQ. The CDR3 runs 16 residues. V shed 1 base and J 5 bases; nucleotides not matched to a gene: 5. The CDR3 nucleotides are TGTGCCAGCAGCCAAGGAGGGACAGGGGGCGTATATGGCTACACCTTC. It is translated as CASSQGGTGGVYGYTF.

The V and J genes are TRBV5-6 and TRBJ2-7; D is unclear. The germline CDR1 and CDR2 sequences are SGHDT and YYEEEE. The CDR3 has 11 residues. V shed 4 bases and J shed 4 bases, with 6 bases lying between them. The CDR3 DNA is TGTGCCAGCAGCCTAAATTACGAGCAGTACTTC. Translated, it gives CASSLNYEQYF.

This rearrangement joins TRBV19 to TRBJ2-7; weak D call: TRBD2 (5 bases). Per the germline V gene, CDR1 is LNHDA and CDR2 is SQIVND (reference sequence). The germline V and J ends were trimmed by 11 bases and 4 bases, with 15 bases remaining between them. The CDR3 length is 12 residues. The CDR3 sequence is CASEEGEYEQYF. CDR3 bases: TGTGCCTCAGAAGAGGGTGAGTACGAGCAGTACTTC. The variable domain in full, completed from reference TRBV19 and TRBJ2-7, reads DGGITQSPKYLFRKEGQNVTLSCEQNLNHDAMYWYRQDPGQGLRLIYYSQIVNDFQKGDIAEGYSVSREKKESFPLTVTSAQKNPTAFYLCASEEGEYEQYFGPGTRLTVT.

V gene TRBV20-1 combines with J gene TRBJ2-3, with 7 bases identical to TRBD1. Trimming removed 3 bases from V and 0 bases from J; junction bases left unmatched: 9. Per germline, CDR1 DFQATT and CDR2 SNEGSKA (reference sequence). The CDR3 consists of 16 residues. CDR3 amino acids: CSASLPGTDSTDTQYF. The CDR3 DNA sequence: TGCAGTGCTAGTCTCCCCGGGACAGACAGCACAGATACGCAGTATTTT.

V is TRBV30 and J is TRBJ1-3, with 8 positions matching TRBD1. Germline CDR1 and CDR2: GTSNPN and SVGIG (reference sequence). The CDR3 spans 13 residues. Trimming removed 2 bases from V and 5 bases from J; junction bases left unmatched: 2. In DNA form, the CDR3 reads TGTGCCTGGAGTTGGACAGGGAGAAACACCATATATTTT. Protein product: CAWSWTGRNTIYF.

This clone was detected only once. This rearrangement joins TRBV5-6 to TRBJ1-1; no clear D. Germline loops: CDR1 SGHDT, CDR2 YYEEEE. Trimming removed 1 base from V and 0 bases from J, with 10 bases in between. This CDR3 region has 15 residues. The CDR3 spells CASSLWAIMNTEAFF. For the CDR3, the DNA is TGTGCCAGCAGCTTGTGGGCGATTATGAACACTGAAGCTTTCTTT.

Comment on this clone: Other DNA sequences of this sample code for an identical CDR3. The chain links TRBV30 to TRBJ1-5, with a weak D call TRBD1 (5 bases). Trimming took 3 bases from V and 2 from J, leaving 8 bases between them. The CDR3 runs 13 residues. Germline CDR1 and CDR2: GTSNPN and SVGIG (reference sequence). As DNA, the CDR3 is TGTGCCTGGAGGGGGCAGGGCAATCAGCCCCAGCATTTT. Translation gives CAWRGQGNQPQHF.

The chain couples TRBV19 to TRBJ1-1; the D gene is possibly TRBD1 (5 bases). V lost 5 bases to trimming and J lost 5 bases, with 12 bases between them. CDR1 is LNHDA, CDR2 SQIVND, per germline (reference sequence). The CDR3 is made up of 13 amino acids. CDR3 DNA sequence: TGTGCCAGTAGTGCTGTGAAGGGGACTGAAGCTTTCTTT. This sequence encodes CASSAVKGTEAFF.

The CDR3 loop is CASSQAGGGLGTQYF. Written as DNA, the CDR3 is TGCGCCAGCAGCCAAGCGGGGGGGGGTCTCGGTACGCAGTATTTT. The chain has TRBV4-3 and TRBJ2-3; 8 positions match TRBD2. Trimming removed 1 base from V and 8 bases from J; junction bases left unmatched: 8. Germline-derived CDR1 and CDR2 are LGHNA and YSLEER. The CDR3 is made up of 15 amino acids.

The chain joins TRBV7-2 to TRBJ2-7; D may be TRBD1 (6 bases). CDR3 length: 14 amino acids. The germline V gene encodes CDR1 SGHTA and CDR2 FQGNSA. V lost 5 bases, J lost 0 bases, and 11 bases lay in between. DNA of the CDR3: TGTGCCAGCAGCAGGGACAAAAGCTCCTACGAGCAGTACTTC. Its translation is CASSRDKSSYEQYF.

The chain combines TRBV5-4 with TRBJ2-1; the match to TRBD2 covers 13 bases. The V gene's germline CDR1 is SGHNT and CDR2 YYREEE (reference sequence). The CDR3 runs 16 residues. The J segment lost 5 bases and the V segment lost 0 bases, leaving 2 bases of the junction unmatched. The CDR3 loop is CASSLGGLAGDNEQFF. CDR3 DNA sequence: TGTGCCAGCAGCTTGGGAGGACTAGCGGGAGACAATGAGCAGTTCTTC.

CDR3 sequence: CASSRLAGSLQETQYF. Written as DNA, the CDR3 is TGTGCCAGTAGTCGTCTAGCGGGGAGCCTCCAAGAGACCCAGTACTTC. The chain employs TRBV19 and TRBJ2-5; 9 bases agree with TRBD2. Germline trimming cut 5 bases from V and 1 base from J; bases unmatched to any gene: 8. Germline V gives CDR1 LNHDA, CDR2 SQIVND (reference sequence). The length of the CDR3 is 16 residues.

V gene TRBV7-9 combines with J gene TRBJ2-1, with 9 bases fitting TRBD1. Germline values: CDR1 SEHNR, CDR2 FQNEAQ (reference sequence). The CDR3 covers 16 residues. V shed 5 bases, J shed 5 bases, and the junction held 10 bases outside the gene matches. The CDR3 loop reads CASSPVRQGDHNEQFF. CDR3 DNA sequence: TGTGCCAGCAGCCCGGTACGACAGGGGGACCACAATGAGCAGTTCTTC.

This sequence joins TRBV9 and TRBJ2-1; TRBD2 agrees at 7 bases. Germline V gives CDR1 SGDLS, CDR2 YYNGEE. V trimming: 3 bases; J trimming: 3 bases; junction bases outside the gene matches: 6. This CDR3 is built from 15 residues. CDR3 nucleotides: TGTGCCAGCAGCGCCCGAGCGGGGAACTACAATGAGCAGTTCTTC. Translation: CASSARAGNYNEQFF.